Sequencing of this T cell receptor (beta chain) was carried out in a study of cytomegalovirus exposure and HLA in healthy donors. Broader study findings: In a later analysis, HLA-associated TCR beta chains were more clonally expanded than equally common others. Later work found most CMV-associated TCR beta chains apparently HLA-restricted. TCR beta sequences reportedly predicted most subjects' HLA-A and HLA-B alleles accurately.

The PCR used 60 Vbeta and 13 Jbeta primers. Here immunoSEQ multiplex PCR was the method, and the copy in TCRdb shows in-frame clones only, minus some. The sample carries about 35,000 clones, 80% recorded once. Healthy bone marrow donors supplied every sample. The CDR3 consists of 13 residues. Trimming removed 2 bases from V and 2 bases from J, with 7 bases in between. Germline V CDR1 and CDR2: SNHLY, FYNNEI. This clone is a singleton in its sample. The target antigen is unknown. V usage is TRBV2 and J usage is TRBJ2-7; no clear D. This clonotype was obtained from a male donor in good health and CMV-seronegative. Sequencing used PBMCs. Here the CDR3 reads CASSERSTYEQYF. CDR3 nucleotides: TGTGCCAGCAGTGAAAGGAGTACCTACGAGCAGTACTTC.